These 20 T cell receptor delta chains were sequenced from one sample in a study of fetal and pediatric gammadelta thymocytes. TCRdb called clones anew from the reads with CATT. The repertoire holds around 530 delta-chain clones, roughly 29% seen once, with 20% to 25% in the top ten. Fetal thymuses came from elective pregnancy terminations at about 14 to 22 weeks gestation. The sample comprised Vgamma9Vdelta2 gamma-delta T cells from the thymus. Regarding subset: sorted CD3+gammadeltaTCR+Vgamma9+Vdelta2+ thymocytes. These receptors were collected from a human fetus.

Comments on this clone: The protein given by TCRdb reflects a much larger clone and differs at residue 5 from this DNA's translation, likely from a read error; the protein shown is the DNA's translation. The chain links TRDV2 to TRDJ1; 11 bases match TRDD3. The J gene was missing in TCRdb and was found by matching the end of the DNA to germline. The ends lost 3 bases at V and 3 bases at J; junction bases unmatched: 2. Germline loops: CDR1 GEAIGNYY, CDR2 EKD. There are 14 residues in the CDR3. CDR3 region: CACDWGIRADKLIF. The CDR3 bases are TGTGCCTGTGACTGGGGGATACGCGCCGATAAACTCATCTTT.

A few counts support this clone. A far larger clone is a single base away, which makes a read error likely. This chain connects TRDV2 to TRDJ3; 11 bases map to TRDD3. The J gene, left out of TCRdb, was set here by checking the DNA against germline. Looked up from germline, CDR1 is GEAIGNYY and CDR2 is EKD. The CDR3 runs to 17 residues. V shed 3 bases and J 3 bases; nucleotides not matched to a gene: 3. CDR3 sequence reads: CACDVLGDSWDTRQMFF. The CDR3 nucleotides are TGTGCCTGTGACGTACTGGGGGATAGCTGGGACACCCGACAGATGTTTTTC.

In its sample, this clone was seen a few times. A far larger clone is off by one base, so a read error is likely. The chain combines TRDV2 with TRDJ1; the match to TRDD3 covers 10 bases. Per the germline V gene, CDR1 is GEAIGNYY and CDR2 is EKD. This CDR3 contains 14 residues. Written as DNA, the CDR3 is TGTGCCCGTGACATACTGGGGGATACCGATAAACTCATCTTT. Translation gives CARDILGDTDKLIF.

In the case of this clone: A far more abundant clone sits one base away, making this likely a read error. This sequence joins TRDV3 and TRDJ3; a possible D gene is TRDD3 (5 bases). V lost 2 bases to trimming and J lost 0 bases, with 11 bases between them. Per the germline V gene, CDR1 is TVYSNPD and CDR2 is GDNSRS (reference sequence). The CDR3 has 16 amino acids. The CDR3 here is CAFCPGGSWDTRQMFF. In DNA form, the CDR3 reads TGTGCCTTTTGTCCGGGGGGCTCCTGGGACACCCGACAGATGTTTTTC.

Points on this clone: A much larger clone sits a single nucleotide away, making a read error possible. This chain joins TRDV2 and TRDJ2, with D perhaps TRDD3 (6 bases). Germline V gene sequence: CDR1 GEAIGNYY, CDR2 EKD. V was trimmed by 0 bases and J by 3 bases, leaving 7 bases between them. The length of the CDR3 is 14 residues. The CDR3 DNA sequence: TGTGCCTGTGACACCGGGGGAGTGACAGCACAACTCTTCTTT. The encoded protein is CACDTGGVTAQLFF.

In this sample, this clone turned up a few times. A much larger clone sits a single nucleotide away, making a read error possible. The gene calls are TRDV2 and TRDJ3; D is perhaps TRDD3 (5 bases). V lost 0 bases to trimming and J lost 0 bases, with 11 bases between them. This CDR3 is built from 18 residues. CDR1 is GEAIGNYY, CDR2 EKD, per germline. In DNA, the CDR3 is TGTGCCTGTGACACCGGGATGCGGAGCTCCTGGGACACCCGACAGATGTTTTTC. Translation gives CACDTGMRSSWDTRQMFF.

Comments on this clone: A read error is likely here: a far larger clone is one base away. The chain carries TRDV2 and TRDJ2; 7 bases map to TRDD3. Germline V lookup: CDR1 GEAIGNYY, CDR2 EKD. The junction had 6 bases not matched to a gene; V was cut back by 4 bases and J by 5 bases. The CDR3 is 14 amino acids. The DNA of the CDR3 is TGTGCCTGTGATGTACGGGGGGATACAGCACAACTCTTCTTT. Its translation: CACDVRGDTAQLFF.

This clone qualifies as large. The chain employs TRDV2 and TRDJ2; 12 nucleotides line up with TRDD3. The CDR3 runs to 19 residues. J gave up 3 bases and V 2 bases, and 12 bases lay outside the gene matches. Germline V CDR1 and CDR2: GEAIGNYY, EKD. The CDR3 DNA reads TGTGCCTGTGACAGGGAGACTGGGGGATACTCAGCGGTGACAGCACAACTCTTCTTT. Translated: CACDRETGGYSAVTAQLFF.

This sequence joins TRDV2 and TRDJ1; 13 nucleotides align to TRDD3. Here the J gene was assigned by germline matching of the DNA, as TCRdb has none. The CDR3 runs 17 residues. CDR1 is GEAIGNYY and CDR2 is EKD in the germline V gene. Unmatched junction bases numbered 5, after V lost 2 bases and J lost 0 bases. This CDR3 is CACDNNWGIRYTDKLIF. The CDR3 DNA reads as TGTGCCTGTGACAATAACTGGGGGATACGCTACACCGATAAACTCATCTTT.

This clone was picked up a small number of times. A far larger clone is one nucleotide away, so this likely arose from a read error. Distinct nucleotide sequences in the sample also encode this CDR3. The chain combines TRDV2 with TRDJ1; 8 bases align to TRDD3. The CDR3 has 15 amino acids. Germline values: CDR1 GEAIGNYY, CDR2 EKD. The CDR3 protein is CACDTRRGYTDKLIF. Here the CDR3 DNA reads TGTGCCTGTGACACTAGGAGGGGATACACTGATAAACTCATCTTT.

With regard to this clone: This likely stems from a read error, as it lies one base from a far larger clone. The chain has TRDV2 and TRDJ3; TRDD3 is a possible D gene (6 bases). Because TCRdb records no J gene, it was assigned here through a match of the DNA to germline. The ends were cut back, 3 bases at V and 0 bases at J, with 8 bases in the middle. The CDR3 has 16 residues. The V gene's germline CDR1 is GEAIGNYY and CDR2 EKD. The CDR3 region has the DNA TGTGCCTGTGACGCGGGATACTCCTGGGACACCCGACAGATGTTTTTC. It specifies CACDAGYSWDTRQMFF.

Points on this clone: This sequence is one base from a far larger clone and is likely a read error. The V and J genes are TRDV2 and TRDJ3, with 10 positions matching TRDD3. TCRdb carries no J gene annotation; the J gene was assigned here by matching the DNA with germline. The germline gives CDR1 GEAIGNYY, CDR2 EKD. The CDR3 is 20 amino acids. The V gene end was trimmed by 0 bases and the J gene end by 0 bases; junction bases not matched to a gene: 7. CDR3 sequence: CACDTVLGDASSWDTRQMFF. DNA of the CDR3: TGTGCCTGTGACACCGTACTGGGGGATGCGAGCTCCTGGGACACCCGACAGATGTTTTTC.

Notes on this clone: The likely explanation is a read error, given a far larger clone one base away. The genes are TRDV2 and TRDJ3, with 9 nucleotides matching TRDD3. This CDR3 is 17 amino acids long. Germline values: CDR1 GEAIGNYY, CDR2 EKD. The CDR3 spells CACDTGGYSRDTRQMFF. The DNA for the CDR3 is TGTGCCTGTGACACCGGGGGATACTCCCGGGACACCCGACAGATGTTTTTC.

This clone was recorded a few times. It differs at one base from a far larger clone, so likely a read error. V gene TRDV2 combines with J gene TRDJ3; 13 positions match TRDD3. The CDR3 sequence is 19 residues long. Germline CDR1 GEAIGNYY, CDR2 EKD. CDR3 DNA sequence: TGTGCCCGTGACACCGTACTGGGGGATACGCGCTGGGACACCCGACAGATGTTTTTC. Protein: CARDTVLGDTRWDTRQMFF.

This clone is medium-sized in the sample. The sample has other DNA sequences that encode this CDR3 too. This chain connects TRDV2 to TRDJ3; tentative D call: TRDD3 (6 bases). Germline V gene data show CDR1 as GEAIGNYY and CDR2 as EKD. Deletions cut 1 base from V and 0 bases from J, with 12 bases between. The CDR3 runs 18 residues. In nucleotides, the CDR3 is TGTGCCTGTGACACTGGGGGGCCGAGCTCCTGGGACACCCGACAGATGTTTTTC. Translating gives CACDTGGPSSWDTRQMFF.

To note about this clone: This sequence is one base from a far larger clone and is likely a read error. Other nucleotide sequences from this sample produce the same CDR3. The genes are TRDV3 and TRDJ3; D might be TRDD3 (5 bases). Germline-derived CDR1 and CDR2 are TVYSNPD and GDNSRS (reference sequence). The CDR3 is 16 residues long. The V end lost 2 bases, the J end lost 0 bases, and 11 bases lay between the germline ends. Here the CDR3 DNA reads TGTGCCTTTTGTCTAGGGGGCTCCTGGGACACCCGACAGATGTTTTTC. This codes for CAFCLGGSWDTRQMFF.

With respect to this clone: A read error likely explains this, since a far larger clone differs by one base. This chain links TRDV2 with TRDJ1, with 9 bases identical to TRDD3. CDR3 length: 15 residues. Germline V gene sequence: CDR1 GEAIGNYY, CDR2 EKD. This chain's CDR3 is CACDILGDYTNKLIF. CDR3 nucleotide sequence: TGTGCCTGTGACATACTGGGGGACTACACCAATAAACTCATCTTT.

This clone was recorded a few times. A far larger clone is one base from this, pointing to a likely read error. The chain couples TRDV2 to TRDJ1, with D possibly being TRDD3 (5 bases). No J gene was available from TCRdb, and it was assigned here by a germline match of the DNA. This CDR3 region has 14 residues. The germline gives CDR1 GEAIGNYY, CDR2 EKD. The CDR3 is CARDTGGYTDKLIF. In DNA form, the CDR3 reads TGTGCCCGTGACACCGGGGGGTACACCGATAAACTCATCTTT.

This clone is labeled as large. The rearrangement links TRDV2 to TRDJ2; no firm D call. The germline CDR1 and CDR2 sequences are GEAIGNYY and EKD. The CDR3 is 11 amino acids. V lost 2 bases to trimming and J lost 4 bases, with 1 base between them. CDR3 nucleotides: TGTGCCTGTGACAAGACAGCACAACTCTTCTTT. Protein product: CACDKTAQLFF.

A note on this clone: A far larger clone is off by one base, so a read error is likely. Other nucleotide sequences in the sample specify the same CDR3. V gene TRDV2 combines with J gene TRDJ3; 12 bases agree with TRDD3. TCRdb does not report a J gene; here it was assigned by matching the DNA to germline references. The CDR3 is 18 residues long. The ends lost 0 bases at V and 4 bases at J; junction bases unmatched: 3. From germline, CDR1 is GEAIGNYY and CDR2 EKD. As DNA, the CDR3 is TGTGCCTGTGACACCGTACTGGGGGATACATGGGACACCCGACAGATGTTTTTC. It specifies CACDTVLGDTWDTRQMFF.